Below, 20 T cell receptor beta chains from the same sample are listed, as sequenced in a study of technical replicates of blood from a handful of donors. This table comes from immunoSEQ multiplex PCR, and its TCRdb copy is limited to in-frame clones, with some not included. The sample has tens of thousands of clones, 97% seen once; the top ten hold 0.18%. The sequenced sample consisted of T cells isolated from PBMCs. The origin of the receptors is a human donor in good health.

The chain employs TRBV9 and TRBJ1-1, with D possibly TRBD1 on 6 matching bases. The V gene's germline CDR1 is SGDLS and CDR2 YYNGEE. V lost 0 bases and J 4 bases, leaving 19 bases between the germline ends. The CDR3 is 17 amino acids. The CDR3 bases are TGTGCCAGCAGCGTAGACCCTCTTGGGGGCGGGCGCACTGAAGCTTTCTTT. It is translated as CASSVDPLGGGRTEAFF.

The V gene is TRBV25-1, the J gene TRBJ1-2; 10 nucleotides agree with TRBD1. J lost 6 bases, V lost 6 bases, and 7 bases had no gene match. Germline lookup yields CDR1 MGHDK and CDR2 SYGVNS. The CDR3 runs 14 residues. CDR3 nucleotides: TGTGCCAGCAGGGAGCCCGGGACAGGGGATGGCTACACCTTC. It encodes CASREPGTGDGYTF.

J is TRBJ2-3 and V is TRBV10-1, with D perhaps matching TRBD1 (5 bases). The germline V gene encodes CDR1 WNHNN and CDR2 SYGVQD (reference sequence). Trimming took 4 bases from V and 3 from J, leaving 11 bases between them. The CDR3 loop spans 14 amino acids. CDR3 DNA: TGCGCCAGCAGTGCAGGGTTGATGACAGATACGCAGTATTTT. Translated, it gives CASSAGLMTDTQYF.

The genes are TRBV9 and TRBJ2-3; D ambiguous. The V end was cut by 0 bases, the J end by 3 bases, with 14 bases between. The CDR3 consists of 16 residues. CDR1 SGDLS and CDR2 YYNGEE come from the germline V gene. The CDR3 reads CASSVEMMRLTDTQYF. DNA of the CDR3: TGTGCCAGCAGCGTAGAAATGATGCGTTTGACAGATACGCAGTATTTT.

The chain carries TRBV2 and TRBJ2-5; tentatively, D is TRBD1 (6 bases). The CDR3 consists of 13 residues. Trimming removed 2 bases from V and 7 bases from J, with 11 bases in between. Germline CDR1 is SNHLY and CDR2 is FYNNEI. This chain's CDR3 is CASSETEGGTQYF. The DNA for the CDR3 is TGTGCCAGCAGTGAAACCGAAGGGGGGACCCAGTACTTC.

The chain is built from TRBV12-5 and TRBJ1-3; possible D gene TRBD1, 5 bases. Trimming pared 4 bases from V and 1 base from J, leaving 14 bases between. Germline CDR1 LGHNT, CDR2 FRNRAP. The CDR3 contains 16 residues. CDR3 bases: TGTGCTAGTGGTTATTCGGTACCAGGGTCTGGAAACACCATATATTTT. It codes for CASGYSVPGSGNTIYF.

The genes are TRBV5-4 and TRBJ1-2, with TRBD1 as a possible D gene (6 bases). The germline V gene encodes CDR1 SGHNT and CDR2 YYREEE (reference sequence). V was shortened by 1 base and J by 6 bases, with 28 bases between the two germline ends. The CDR3 covers 19 residues. CDR3 residues: CASSLPDSSKGRKTNGYTF. CDR3 coding DNA: TGTGCCAGCAGCTTGCCGGACAGCTCCAAGGGCAGAAAGACAAATGGCTACACCTTC.

V usage is TRBV18 and J usage is TRBJ2-7; TRBD1 matches at 11 bases. CDR3 length equals 14 residues. Trimming removed 3 bases from V and 6 bases from J; junction bases left unmatched: 4. CDR1 is KGHSH and CDR2 is LQKENI in the germline V gene. This CDR3 is CASSPGTGGREQYF. The CDR3 DNA reads as TGTGCCAGCTCACCCGGGACAGGGGGACGCGAGCAGTACTTC.

The chain recombines TRBV7-3 with TRBJ2-3; TRBD1 agrees at 9 bases. Trimming removed 6 bases from V and 3 bases from J; junction bases left unmatched: 7. The CDR3 spans 15 residues. CDR1 is SGHTA, CDR2 FQGTGA, per germline. CDR3 nucleotides: TGTGCCAGCAGTAATTCTGGACAGGGGACAGATACGCAGTATTTT. As protein: CASSNSGQGTDTQYF.

The genes are TRBV5-1 and TRBJ2-4, with 12 bases matching TRBD2. The V and J ends lost 0 bases and 1 base, in that order; junction bases with no gene match: 2. The CDR3 is 17 residues long. Germline V CDR1 and CDR2: SGHRS, YFSETQ. The CDR3 coding sequence is TGCGCCAGCAGCTTGGAGGGGACTAGCGGGGCCAAAAACATTCAGTACTTC. Translating it yields CASSLEGTSGAKNIQYF.

J is TRBJ1-1 and V is TRBV2, with 8 positions matching TRBD1. CDR1 is SNHLY and CDR2 is FYNNEI in the germline V gene. The V gene end was trimmed by 7 bases and the J gene end by 4 bases; junction bases not matched to a gene: 8. The CDR3 extends over 14 amino acids. CDR3 in amino acids: CASTWQGTGTEAFF. The CDR3 region has the DNA TGTGCCAGCACGTGGCAAGGGACAGGCACTGAAGCTTTCTTT.

This chain joins TRBV27 and TRBJ1-4, with TRBD1 as a possible D gene (6 bases). The CDR3 loop spans 16 amino acids. Germline CDR1 MNHEY, CDR2 SMNVEV (reference sequence). The germline V and J ends were trimmed by 7 bases and 0 bases, with 15 bases remaining between them. CDR3 region: CASKQQGTPTNEKLFF. The CDR3 DNA sequence: TGTGCCAGCAAACAACAGGGCACCCCAACTAATGAAAAACTGTTTTTT. Supplemented by reference TRBV27 and TRBJ1-4, the full variable domain reads EAQVTQNPRYLITVTGKKLTVTCSQNMNHEYMSWYRQDPGLGLRQIYYSMNVEVTDKGDVPEGYKVSRKEKRNFPLILESPSPNQTSLYFCASKQQGTPTNEKLFFGSGTQLSVL.

The chain couples TRBV7-9 to TRBJ2-7, with D possibly TRBD2 on 5 matching bases. The V gene's germline CDR1 is SEHNR and CDR2 FQNEAQ (reference sequence). This CDR3 region has 14 residues. V was trimmed by 5 bases and J by 1 base, leaving 12 bases between them. The CDR3 nucleotides read TGTGCCAGCAGCCCGAGGGTTGGATCCTACGAGCAGTACTTC. It encodes CASSPRVGSYEQYF.

This chain joins TRBV7-8 and TRBJ2-1; TRBD2 agrees at 9 bases. From germline, CDR1 is SGHVS and CDR2 FQNEAQ. The CDR3 runs 17 residues. Trimming at V came to 6 bases and at J to 4 bases, leaving 13 bases not matched to a gene. The CDR3 bases are TGTGCCAGCAGTCCAAGGTTAGCGGGGGCCACGTACAATGAGCAGTTCTTC. It is translated as CASSPRLAGATYNEQFF. Variable domain in full (rest from reference TRBV7-8 and TRBJ2-1): GAGVSQSPRYKVAKRGQDVALRCDPISGHVSLFWYQQALGQGPEFLTYFQNEAQLDKSGLPSDRFFAERPEGSVSTLKIQRTQQEDSAVYLCASSPRLAGATYNEQFFGPGTRLTVL.

The V call is TRBV4-1, the J call TRBJ2-2; 10 bases map to TRBD2. Germline CDR1 is MGHRA and CDR2 is YSYEKL. This CDR3 contains 16 residues. V lost 5 bases, J lost 1 base, and 4 bases stayed unmatched. The CDR3, as DNA: TGCGCCAGCAGCTATACTAGCGGGGTGAACACCGGGGAGCTGTTTTTT. It codes for CASSYTSGVNTGELFF.

This clone was recorded only once. The rearrangement links TRBV19 to TRBJ2-3, with D possibly being TRBD2 (5 bases). Per germline, CDR1 LNHDA and CDR2 SQIVND (reference sequence). V dropped 6 bases and J dropped 2 bases, with 9 bases sitting between them. The CDR3 sequence is 13 residues long. The chain's CDR3 is CASRRENTDTQYF. The CDR3 bases are TGTGCCAGTAGGAGGGAAAACACAGATACGCAGTATTTT.

The genes are TRBV29-1 and TRBJ1-1, with a tentative D call TRBD1 (5 bases). The CDR3 contains 10 residues. Trimming pared 4 bases from V and 11 bases from J, leaving 11 bases between. Germline V gene data show CDR1 as SQVTM and CDR2 as ANQGSEA. The CDR3 bases are TGCAGCGTTGGGGGGAGGGACGCTTTCTTT. Translating gives CSVGGRDAFF.

The rearrangement joins TRBV5-1 to TRBJ2-7; 9 positions agree with TRBD1. The germline CDR1 and CDR2 sequences are SGHRS and YFSETQ. V lost 4 bases and J lost 7; bases outside the gene matches: 9. This CDR3 region has 14 residues. DNA of the CDR3: TGCGCCAGCAGCATAGGGACAGGGTACGATGAGCAGTACTTC. It yields the protein CASSIGTGYDEQYF.

This chain connects TRBV4-2 to TRBJ1-3; D remains ambiguous. The CDR3 sequence is 15 residues long. Germline assignment: CDR1 LGHNA and CDR2 YNFKEQ. Trimming removed 0 bases at V and 4 bases at J, with 10 bases between. CDR3 sequence: CASSQDRGGGNTIYF. The CDR3 nucleotides read TGTGCCAGCAGCCAAGATCGGGGTGGAGGAAACACCATATATTTT.

The chain is built from TRBV19 and TRBJ1-3, with D unresolved. V lost 4 bases to trimming and J lost 9 bases, with 7 bases between them. The length of the CDR3 is 11 residues. Germline values: CDR1 LNHDA, CDR2 SQIVND (reference sequence). The CDR3 spells CASSNVGTIYF. Here the CDR3 DNA reads TGTGCCAGTAGTAATGTCGGCACCATATATTTT.